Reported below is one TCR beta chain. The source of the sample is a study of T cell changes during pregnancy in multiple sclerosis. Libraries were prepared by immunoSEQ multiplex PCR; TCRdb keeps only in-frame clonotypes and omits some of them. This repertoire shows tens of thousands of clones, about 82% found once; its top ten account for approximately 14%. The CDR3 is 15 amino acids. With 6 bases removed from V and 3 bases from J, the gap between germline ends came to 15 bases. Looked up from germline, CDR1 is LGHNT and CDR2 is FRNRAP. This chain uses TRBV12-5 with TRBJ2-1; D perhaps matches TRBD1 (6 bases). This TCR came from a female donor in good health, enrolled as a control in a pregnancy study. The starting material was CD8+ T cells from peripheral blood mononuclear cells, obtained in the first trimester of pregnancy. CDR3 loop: CASGRQRTVYNEQFF. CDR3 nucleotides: TGTGCTAGTGGCCGCCAGAGGACAGTCTACAATGAGCAGTTCTTC.